This T cell receptor beta chain came from a study of CD8 T cells in Susac syndrome (dated 2019 in TCRdb). Some background on the complete study: Among the sequenced Susac syndrome patients, about 6 had clinically active disease and fewer than ten were in clinical remission. At blood withdrawal, Susac syndrome patients were therapy-naive, treated with corticosteroids (with IVIg additionally given to some), or treated with IVIg alone. The clonality of the CD8+ T cell repertoire was compared across about 12 healthy donors, 14 Susac syndrome patients and around 16 multiple sclerosis patients. Repertoire sequencing was used to test whether CD8+ T cell activation and differentiation in Susac syndrome was antigen driven.

What the authors observed across the whole study: The number of individuals in the TCR sequencing and HLA analysis was acknowledged as relatively small. CD8+ repertoires in Susac syndrome showed clonal expansion, which was highest in CD8+ TEMRA cells and was greater in clinically active patients than in remitting patients. Sixteen Susac-specific public clones were identified in the total CD8+ repertoire, and roughly five Susac-specific public clones were identified in the CD8+ TEMRA repertoire.

High-throughput TCR beta sequencing profiled peripheral blood CD8+ and CD4+ T cells from healthy donors, Susac syndrome patients and multiple sclerosis patients. The Susac syndrome patients fulfilled recently defined diagnostic criteria for definite or probable disease. CD8+ TEMRA cells were enriched by FACS, while bulk CD8+ and CD4+ T cells were purified by magnetic negative isolation. Blood was drawn into EDTA tubes, processed within 24 hours, and PBMCs were isolated by density gradient centrifugation. PBMCs destined for TCR sequencing were cryopreserved in liquid nitrogen and later thawed in a 37 °C water bath. A purity of at least 90% was achieved for sorted or isolated CD4+, CD8+ and CD8+ TEMRA cells. Notes on this clonotype: There is no known antigen for this receptor. No base quality values were provided; no much bigger clone lies one nucleotide off.

RNA was extracted with the RNeasy kit and roughly 0.45 to 1 ug was reverse transcribed using random hexamers. The immunoSEQ multiplex PCR assay, covering 54 Vbeta and 13 Jbeta segments, was used to amplify TCR beta CDR3 regions. PCR amplification bias was corrected by using a synthetic template baseline for primer optimization and computational correction. Under the source paper's analysis protocol: Reads were annotated to V, D and J genes per IMGT and analyzed with immunoSEQ Analyzer, keeping only productive sequences. Clonality was calculated as one minus the Shannon entropy normalized by log2 of the number of productive unique sequences. Public and private clones were assessed among the 100 most prevalent clones of each patient and control. Susac-specific clones were defined as absent from healthy and MS cohorts, around 1,000 published viral clones and other ImmuneACCESS disease sequences. The public reads were reanalyzed by TCRdb: fastp trimming at Q25, MiXCR alignment, in-frame beta chains only. CDR3 protein duplicates are merged, each entry listing the most common genes and DNA. TCRdb's processing, not the authors', yielded these V and J calls. This sample is represented by roughly 80,000 distinct CDR3 sequences; around 94% of them were singletons. The top ten constitute roughly 0.5% of the sample.

Reading from cysteine to phenylalanine, the CDR3 counts 15 amino acids. Only the CDR3 part of the read is kept: 45 bases, read in frame from the first base. Taken from the germline V gene, the CDR1 and CDR2 loops are MNHNS and SASEGT. V is pared back by 3 bases and J by 5 bases, with 11 bases lying between the germline termini. Specimen: CD8+ T cells from PBMCs. The sequence came from a human donor with Susac syndrome. The V gene is TRBV6-1 and the J gene is TRBJ1-6, with no reliable assignment of the D segment. The encoded CDR3 is CASSDLDGDNSPLHF. The nucleotide sequence is given as TGTGCCAGCAGTGACCTTGACGGTGATAATTCACCCCTCCACTTT.